These 30 T cell receptor beta chains were sequenced from one sample in a study of T cell responses to AZD1222 COVID-19 vaccine. The table came from immunoSEQ multiplex PCR; TCRdb's copy has only in-frame clones and leaves some out. The sample holds roughly 75,000 clones, 80% to 90% seen once. Source: peripheral blood, taken 28 days after the second AZD1222 dose. The receptors derive from an adult who received the AZD1222 COVID-19 vaccine.

The chain recombines TRBV12-3 or TRBV12-4 with TRBJ2-7; TRBD1 agrees at 9 bases. With 6 bases clipped from V and 7 bases from J, the junction kept 7 bases outside the gene matches. The CDR3 loop spans 13 amino acids. CDR3 residues: CASRPTGGREQYF. CDR3 nucleotide sequence: TGTGCCAGCAGACCTACAGGGGGCCGGGAGCAGTACTTC.

The V call is TRBV7-2, the J call TRBJ2-7; D possibly corresponds to TRBD2 (6 bases). The V gene lost 4 bases and the J gene lost 6 bases, with 10 bases spanning the gap. In germline, CDR1 is SGHTA, CDR2 FQGNSA. The length of the CDR3 is 12 residues. Written as DNA, the CDR3 is TGTGCCAGCAGCTACTGGGGAGGCGAGCAGTACTTC. Amino acid sequence: CASSYWGGEQYF.

The V gene is TRBV13, the J gene TRBJ2-1, with D tentatively TRBD1 (6 bases). Trimming removed 5 bases from V and 7 bases from J, with 24 bases in between. The CDR3 loop spans 17 amino acids. Germline V gene sequence: CDR1 PRHDT, CDR2 FYEKMQ (reference sequence). The CDR3 nucleotides read TGTGCCAGCAGCCCCCCCGGCGCAGGGGTTGGGGCGAATGAGCAGTTCTTC. Protein: CASSPPGAGVGANEQFF.

This clone has just one count. This sequence joins TRBV27 and TRBJ1-4; D perhaps matches TRBD1 (5 bases). Between the trimmed V and J ends, which lost 2 bases and 9 bases, there was a span of 13 bases. CDR3 length equals 14 residues. Per the germline V gene, CDR1 is MNHEY and CDR2 is SMNVEV (reference sequence). CDR3 region: CASSLDAGNQKLFF. In DNA form, the CDR3 reads TGTGCCAGCAGTTTAGATGCAGGGAATCAAAAACTGTTTTTT.

The chain joins TRBV6-5 to TRBJ2-7, with D perhaps matching TRBD1 (5 bases). The CDR3 is 14 amino acids. With 6 bases removed from V and 1 base from J, the gap between germline ends came to 13 bases. Germline assignment: CDR1 MNHEY and CDR2 SVGAGI. This CDR3 is CASRPMRTSYEQYF. The CDR3 DNA is TGTGCCAGCAGGCCGATGAGGACATCCTACGAGCAGTACTTC.

The chain is built from TRBV2 and TRBJ2-7, with TRBD1 as a possible D gene (5 bases). CDR1 and CDR2 from the germline V gene are SNHLY and FYNNEI. This CDR3 is built from 15 residues. Trimming shortened V by 5 bases and J by 2 bases, and 16 bases separated the two germline ends. The CDR3 DNA is TGTGCCAGCAGTCCAGGGCTGGGAATGACCTACGAGCAGTACTTC. It encodes CASSPGLGMTYEQYF.

The gene calls are TRBV11-2 and TRBJ2-7; either TRBD1 or TRBD2 may supply D (5 bases each). The CDR3 runs to 14 residues. Trimming stripped 5 bases from V and 2 bases from J, with 13 bases between. Per the germline V gene, CDR1 is SGHAT and CDR2 is FQNNGV. The CDR3 DNA reads as TGTGCCAGCAGCCCACGGGACGGAACCTACGAGCAGTACTTC. Translating gives CASSPRDGTYEQYF. Variable domain in full (rest from reference TRBV11-2 and TRBJ2-7): EAGVAQSPRYKIIEKRQSVAFWCNPISGHATLYWYQQILGQGPKLLIQFQNNGVVDDSQLPKDRFSAERLKGVDSTLKIQPAKLEDSAVYLCASSPRDGTYEQYFGPGTRLTVT.

The chain uses TRBV24-1 and TRBJ1-2; D call uncertain. Germline CDR1 reads KGHDR; CDR2 reads SFDVKD. The CDR3 extends over 15 amino acids. The ends were cut back, 5 bases at V and 8 bases at J, with 20 bases in the middle. In DNA, the CDR3 is TGTGCCACCAGTGCCCCCCGGCGGGAGAGGAGGGGCTACACCTTC. This gives the protein CATSAPRRERRGYTF.

The CDR3 sequence is CASSQAPGQSGTEAFF. The DNA of the CDR3 is TGCGCCAGCAGCCAGGCTCCGGGACAGTCTGGGACTGAAGCTTTCTTT. The chain uses TRBV4-1 and TRBJ1-1; 7 bases are a match to TRBD1. In germline, CDR1 is MGHRA, CDR2 YSYEKL. The CDR3 consists of 16 residues. V lost 3 bases to trimming and J lost 5 bases; unmatched junction nucleotides: 12.

The rearrangement links TRBV28 to TRBJ2-3, with a tentative D call TRBD2 (6 bases). V was cut by 7 bases and J by 2 bases, with 16 bases left in between. CDR1 is MDHEN, CDR2 SYDVKM, per germline. The CDR3 has 15 amino acids. The CDR3 protein is CASTLPGALTDTQYF. DNA for the CDR3: TGTGCCAGCACCCTACCGGGAGCCCTCACAGATACGCAGTATTTT.

V usage is TRBV4-2 and J usage is TRBJ1-5; no clear D gene. The CDR3 is made up of 14 amino acids. The V and J ends lost 0 bases and 4 bases respectively, with 7 bases between them. The germline CDR1 and CDR2 sequences are LGHNA and YNFKEQ. As DNA, the CDR3 is TGTGCCAGCAGCCAAGACGGAACAAATCAGCCCCAGCATTTT. Protein sequence: CASSQDGTNQPQHF.

The chain links TRBV9 to TRBJ2-5; no reliable D call. Germline V CDR1 and CDR2: SGDLS, YYNGEE. Trimming removed 0 bases from V and 0 bases from J, with 6 bases in between. This CDR3 comprises 14 residues. The CDR3 reads CASSVAGYQETQYF. The CDR3 bases are TGTGCCAGCAGCGTAGCAGGATACCAAGAGACCCAGTACTTC. The full variable domain, with the rest looked up from reference TRBV9 and TRBJ2-5, is DSGVTQTPKHLITATGQRVTLRCSPRSGDLSVYWYQQSLDQGLQFLIQYYNGEERAKGNILERFSAQQFPDLHSELNLSSLELGDSALYFCASSVAGYQETQYFGPGTRLLVL.

V and J are TRBV5-1 and TRBJ1-1, with 10 bases fitting TRBD1. J lost 8 bases, V lost 4 bases, and 11 bases had no gene match. CDR1 is SGHRS, CDR2 YFSETQ, per germline. CDR3 length: 15 residues. This CDR3 reads CASSQKTGTGEEAFF. The CDR3 DNA reads as TGCGCCAGCAGCCAAAAAACCGGGACAGGGGAGGAAGCTTTCTTT.

The V and J genes are TRBV10-3 and TRBJ1-4; D perhaps matches TRBD1 (5 bases). The germline V gene encodes CDR1 ENHRY and CDR2 SYGVKD. There are 15 residues in the CDR3. V lost 11 bases, J lost 6 bases, and 22 bases lay in between. CDR3 nucleotide sequence: TGTGCCTCCCGGGGGGTCGGAGTTTCCCATGAAAAACTGTTTTTT. It translates to CASRGVGVSHEKLFF.

The CDR3 DNA is TGCGCCAGCAGCCCGGGTGCCCCGCGTGAGCAGTTCTTC. Its translation: CASSPGAPREQFF. The chain carries TRBV5-1 and TRBJ2-1; D not resolved. V lost 4 bases to trimming and J lost 9 bases, with 14 bases between them. The CDR3 extends over 13 amino acids. The V gene's germline CDR1 is SGHRS and CDR2 YFSETQ. Filled out from reference TRBV5-1 and TRBJ2-1, the complete variable domain reads KAGVTQTPRYLIKTRGQQVTLSCSPISGHRSVSWYQQTPGQGLQFLFEYFSETQRNKGNFPGRFSGRQFSNSRSEMNVSTLELGDSALYLCASSPGAPREQFFGPGTRLTVL.

The genes are TRBV6-4 and TRBJ1-1; TRBD1 might be the D (5 bases). The CDR3 is 13 residues long. V lost 6 bases, J lost 1 base, and 9 bases lay in between. The germline CDR1 and CDR2 sequences are MRHNA and SNTAGT. The CDR3 sequence: CASRKDRNTEAFF. The CDR3 DNA follows: TGTGCCAGCAGAAAAGACAGGAACACTGAAGCTTTCTTT.

The chain couples TRBV19 to TRBJ1-1; D is unresolved. The germline gives CDR1 LNHDA, CDR2 SQIVND (reference sequence). V was pared by 10 bases and J by 4 bases, with 7 bases between. The length of the CDR3 is 10 residues. CDR3 sequence (DNA): TGTGCCACCTATCTCACTGAAGCTTTCTTT. The encoded protein is CATYLTEAFF. Filled out from reference TRBV19 and TRBJ1-1, the complete variable domain reads DGGITQSPKYLFRKEGQNVTLSCEQNLNHDAMYWYRQDPGQGLRLIYYSQIVNDFQKGDIAEGYSVSREKKESFPLTVTSAQKNPTAFYLCATYLTEAFFGQGTRLTVV.

V gene TRBV5-1 combines with J gene TRBJ1-2, with D uncertain. V was trimmed by 0 bases and J by 0 bases, leaving 6 bases between them. Germline CDR1 reads SGHRS; CDR2 reads YFSETQ. The CDR3 contains 14 residues. This chain's CDR3 is CASSLDTSNYGYTF. The CDR3 DNA reads TGCGCCAGCAGCTTGGACACCTCTAACTATGGCTACACCTTC.

The chain couples TRBV4-1 to TRBJ2-7; D is unclear. Trimming removed 0 bases at V and 3 bases at J, with 9 bases between. Germline V gene sequence: CDR1 MGHRA, CDR2 YSYEKL. The CDR3 consists of 14 residues. The CDR3 sequence: CASSQDERIYEQYF. CDR3 nucleotide sequence: TGCGCCAGCAGCCAAGATGAGAGGATCTACGAGCAGTACTTC.

The rearrangement joins TRBV9 to TRBJ1-2; D gene unclear. The CDR3 is 13 amino acids. The germline V gene has CDR1 SGDLS and CDR2 YYNGEE. Trimming stripped 1 base from V and 7 bases from J, with 11 bases between. In nucleotides, the CDR3 is TGTGCCAGCAGCGTAAATGGGGAGGGTGGCTACACCTTC. It encodes CASSVNGEGGYTF.

This clone was seen a handful of times. The chain is built from TRBV5-5 and TRBJ2-7; no definite D call. With 0 bases removed from V and 7 bases from J, the gap between germline ends came to 5 bases. Germline V gives CDR1 SGHKS, CDR2 YYEKEE (reference sequence). The CDR3 contains 11 residues. CDR3 sequence reads: CASSLAEEQYF. The DNA of the CDR3 is TGTGCCAGCAGCTTGGCCGAAGAGCAGTACTTC.

The chain carries TRBV9 and TRBJ1-6; D may be TRBD1 (5 bases). Trimming stripped 4 bases from V and 7 bases from J, with 9 bases between. CDR1 SGDLS and CDR2 YYNGEE come from the germline V gene. The CDR3 covers 13 residues. The CDR3, as DNA: TGTGCCAGCAGCACTCGACAGAATTCACCCCTCCACTTT. Protein product: CASSTRQNSPLHF. The full variable domain, rest sourced from reference TRBV9 and TRBJ1-6, is DSGVTQTPKHLITATGQRVTLRCSPRSGDLSVYWYQQSLDQGLQFLIQYYNGEERAKGNILERFSAQQFPDLHSELNLSSLELGDSALYFCASSTRQNSPLHFGNGTRLTVT.

There are a few counts of this clone. The rearrangement links TRBV29-1 to TRBJ1-1, with D tentatively TRBD1 (5 bases). Trimming pared 5 bases from V and 6 bases from J, leaving 10 bases between. CDR3 length equals 11 residues. The germline gives CDR1 SQVTM, CDR2 ANQGSEA. CDR3 region: CSVPGVAEAFF. The CDR3 DNA reads TGCAGCGTTCCGGGGGTCGCTGAAGCTTTCTTT.

The V and J genes are TRBV6-5 and TRBJ1-6; tentatively, D is TRBD1 (5 bases). The CDR3 spans 15 residues. From germline, CDR1 is MNHEY and CDR2 SVGAGI. With 5 bases removed from V and 12 bases from J, the gap between germline ends came to 20 bases. The CDR3 region has the DNA TGTGCCAGCAGTCTATCCCGGGACCCGCGAGAACCCCTCCACTTT. Translating gives CASSLSRDPREPLHF.

The chain carries TRBV30 and TRBJ2-3; possible D gene TRBD1, 5 bases. V dropped 3 bases and J dropped 9 bases, with 13 bases sitting between them. The CDR3 has 12 amino acids. Germline V gene data show CDR1 as GTSNPN and CDR2 as SVGIG (reference sequence). CDR3 bases: TGTGCCTGGAGAGGTACGCCAGGGACGCAGTATTTT. Translation gives CAWRGTPGTQYF.

The V and J genes are TRBV5-4 and TRBJ1-6; no clear D gene. Germline CDR1 and CDR2: SGHNT and YYREEE (reference sequence). The V end was cut by 0 bases, the J end by 10 bases, with 8 bases between. The CDR3 has 13 amino acids. The CDR3: CASSLDQVSPLHF. CDR3 DNA sequence: TGTGCCAGCAGCTTGGATCAAGTCTCACCCCTCCACTTT.

The genes are TRBV28 and TRBJ1-5, with D unclear. With 6 bases removed from V and 1 base from J, the gap between germline ends came to 4 bases. The CDR3 is 12 amino acids. Germline CDR1 and CDR2: MDHEN and SYDVKM. Here the CDR3 reads CASRGSNQPQHF. The CDR3 region has the DNA TGTGCCAGCAGAGGGAGCAATCAGCCCCAGCATTTT.

The chain has TRBV4-2 and TRBJ2-5; 12 bases are a match to TRBD2. This CDR3 has 15 amino acids. Losses at the gene ends were 1 base for V and 4 bases for J; bases not matched to a gene: 1. Germline values: CDR1 LGHNA, CDR2 YNFKEQ. CDR3 bases: TGTGCCAGCAGCCAAGCTAGCGGGGGGGCAGAGACCCAGTACTTC. Translating gives CASSQASGGAETQYF.

The chain carries TRBV5-5 and TRBJ2-6, with D uncertain. The CDR3 has 15 amino acids. The germline CDR1 and CDR2 sequences are SGHKS and YYEKEE (reference sequence). V was cut by 0 bases and J by 1 base, with 5 bases left in between. CDR3 amino acids: CASSLGGSGANVLTF. The CDR3 bases are TGTGCCAGCAGCTTGGGTGGGTCTGGGGCCAACGTCCTGACTTTC. Full variable domain (outside the CDR3, taken from reference TRBV5-5 and TRBJ2-6): DAGVTQSPTHLIKTRGQQVTLRCSPISGHKSVSWYQQVLGQGPQFIFQYYEKEERGRGNFPDRFSARQFPNYSSELNVNALLLGDSALYLCASSLGGSGANVLTFGAGSRLTVL.

This chain connects TRBV6-5 to TRBJ2-2; 9 bases align to TRBD1. V lost 5 bases and J lost 3; bases outside the gene matches: 4. Germline CDR1 and CDR2: MNHEY and SVGAGI. The CDR3 sequence is 15 residues long. For the CDR3, the DNA is TGTGCCAGCAGTCACAGGGGGCGCGACACCGGGGAGCTGTTTTTT. Amino acid sequence: CASSHRGRDTGELFF.